The source of this T cell receptor (beta chain) is a study of blood T cell repertoires in COVID-19. Study background: The United States, Italy and Spain were the sources of the acute and convalescent COVID-19 samples. Sample material is recorded as cDNA or gDNA derived from T cells, B-cell-depleted T cells, or PBMCs.

Researchers sorted participants into cohorts using their self-reported clinical history. The CDR3 sequence is 15 residues long. The V segment lost 5 bases and the J segment 8 bases; nucleotides outside the gene matches: 7. Germline V lookup: CDR1 LNHDA, CDR2 SQIVND (reference sequence). How the authors handled the data: Counts of nucleated cells, estimated from reference gene primer amplification, were obtained. Libraries were prepared by immunoSEQ multiplex PCR; TCRdb keeps only in-frame clonotypes and omits some of them. D and trimming come from the DNA, and the V and J calls and clone size come from that table. Found here are under 300,000 clones, about 86% of them singletons; the top ten hold roughly 3.1%.

The rearrangement joins TRBV19 to TRBJ1-6, with 9 bases identical to TRBD1. This TCR was sampled from a woman aged 40 to 55 with acute COVID-19. The sequencing input was PBMCs or T cells enriched from blood (not recorded which). The DNA of the CDR3 is TGTGCCAGTAGTCGGGACAGGGTCGGCGATTCACCCCTCCACTTT. Translation gives CASSRDRVGDSPLHF.